The next 21 T cell receptor beta chains were all read from a single sample in a study of blood T cells in healthy people across ages. The authors ran a second PCR of about 6 to 11 cycles using a sample-barcoded 5' primer and a J-beta primer mix. TCRdb fed the 5' RACE reads into MiXCR, producing one record per CDR3 protein. This sample has about 1,600,000 distinct CDR3 sequences, with approximately 38% found just once. Sequencing was carried out using blood. Every receptor here comes from a woman aged 18 to 35 in good health.

Turning to this clonotype: One end of the junction is discordant with germline, which a read error may explain. The chain joins TRBV12-3 or TRBV12-4 to TRBJ1-5; 7 bases are shared with TRBD1. The CDR3 extends over 14 amino acids. The CDR3 region has the DNA TGTGCCTGCAGTACCCGACAGGGTGATCAGCCCCAGCATTTT. The encoded protein is CACSTRQGDQPQHF.

The genes are TRBV7-6 and TRBJ1-2, with 9 bases that match TRBD1. With 1 base clipped from V and 3 bases from J, the junction kept 15 bases outside the gene matches. Germline assignment: CDR1 SGHVS and CDR2 FNYEAQ. This CDR3 is built from 19 residues. CDR3 residues: CASSLVPPSGQGLDYGYTF. CDR3 coding DNA: TGTGCCAGCAGCTTAGTGCCCCCCTCGGGACAGGGTCTCGACTATGGCTACACCTTC.

Only a few counts were recorded for this clonotype. The chain has TRBV4-1 and TRBJ2-7, with unresolved D. The CDR3 has 15 amino acids. CDR1 MGHRA and CDR2 YSYEKL come from the germline V gene. Trimming cost V 4 bases and J 0 bases, with 13 bases left between them. CDR3 DNA: TGCGCCAGCAGCCGCTCGGACCAAAGCTCCTACGAGCAGTACTTC. It specifies CASSRSDQSSYEQYF.

In this sample, this clonotype turned up a few times. The chain links TRBV29-1 to TRBJ2-1; D is possibly TRBD2 (6 bases). V lost 5 bases and J lost 0, with 17 bases in between. Germline values: CDR1 SQVTM, CDR2 ANQGSEA. The CDR3 is made up of 16 amino acids. CDR3: CSVRRDSSSSYNEQFF. In nucleotides, the CDR3 is TGCAGCGTTCGCCGGGACTCTTCGAGCTCCTACAATGAGCAGTTCTTC.

There are many counts of this clonotype. V usage is TRBV10-3 and J usage is TRBJ1-2, with D uncertain. V lost 0 bases and J 5 bases, leaving 10 bases between the germline ends. Germline V gene lookup returns CDR1 ENHRY and CDR2 SYGVKD. This CDR3 has 14 residues. CDR3 nucleotides: TGTGCCATCAGTGAGTCCGGAGGAATATATGGCTACACCTTC. Protein: CAISESGGIYGYTF.

This chain connects TRBV5-5 to TRBJ2-5; the D gene is possibly TRBD1 (5 bases). The CDR3 is 15 amino acids. Per germline, CDR1 SGHKS and CDR2 YYEKEE (reference sequence). Trimming cost V 0 bases and J 4 bases, with 13 bases left between them. The CDR3, as DNA: TGTGCCAGCAGCTTGGAAATAACAGGAAGAGAGACCCAGTACTTC. It encodes CASSLEITGRETQYF.

The CDR3 loop is CASTRKGANEKLFF. CDR3 DNA sequence: TGTGCCAGCACCCGAAAGGGGGCTAATGAAAAACTGTTTTTT. V is TRBV2 and J is TRBJ1-4; a possible D gene is TRBD1 (6 bases). V was shortened by 7 bases and J by 3 bases, with 12 bases between the two germline ends. Germline V lookup: CDR1 SNHLY, CDR2 FYNNEI. CDR3 size: 14 residues. Full variable domain (outside the CDR3, taken from reference TRBV2 and TRBJ1-4): EPEVTQTPSHQVTQMGQEVILRCVPISNHLYFYWYRQILGQKVEFLVSFYNNEISEKSEIFDDQFSVERPDGSNFTLKIRSTKLEDSAMYFCASTRKGANEKLFFGSGTQLSVL.

This chain links TRBV6-5 with TRBJ1-5; TRBD1 is a possible D gene (5 bases). This CDR3 has 15 amino acids. V lost 0 bases and J 3 bases, leaving 9 bases between the germline ends. The germline V gene has CDR1 MNHEY and CDR2 SVGAGI. The CDR3 sequence is CASSYSSGNNQPQHF. DNA for the CDR3: TGTGCCAGCAGTTACTCATCAGGGAACAATCAGCCCCAGCATTTT.

This chain joins TRBV6-4 and TRBJ1-5; 8 bases agree with TRBD1. The CDR3 spans 14 residues. Germline V CDR1 and CDR2: MRHNA, SNTAGT. The trim removed 3 bases at V and 6 bases at J, leaving 4 bases unmatched. CDR3 nucleotides: TGTGCCAGCAGTGAACAGGGGGGAAGTCAGCCCCAGCATTTT. Protein sequence: CASSEQGGSQPQHF.

This clonotype was observed many times. The rearrangement uses TRBV25-1 and TRBJ2-1; D may be TRBD1 (6 bases). This CDR3 is 15 amino acids long. CDR1 is MGHDK and CDR2 is SYGVNS in the germline V gene. Trimming took 8 bases from V and 2 from J, leaving 16 bases between them. The CDR3 reads CASGQQGRTYNEQFF. The DNA for the CDR3 is TGTGCCAGCGGACAGCAGGGACGGACCTACAATGAGCAGTTCTTC.

This clonotype was observed a handful of times. This chain links TRBV4-1 with TRBJ1-4; no clear D gene. Per germline, CDR1 MGHRA and CDR2 YSYEKL. Trimming stripped 2 bases from V and 4 bases from J, with 17 bases between. The CDR3 sequence is 17 residues long. The CDR3 loop reads CASSQRFEGPLNEKLFF. The CDR3 DNA reads as TGCGCCAGCAGCCAAAGGTTTGAAGGACCCCTTAATGAAAAACTGTTTTTT.

The chain recombines TRBV4-1 with TRBJ2-2, with 11 bases fitting TRBD2. With V trimmed by 5 bases and J by 9 bases, 8 bases remained unmatched. The CDR3 extends over 15 amino acids. CDR1 and CDR2 from the germline V gene are MGHRA and YSYEKL. The CDR3 DNA sequence: TGCGCCAGCAGCGCCCAACTAGCGGGAGACAGGGAGCTGTTTTTT. As protein: CASSAQLAGDRELFF.

The chain is built from TRBV4-1 and TRBJ1-2, with D tentatively TRBD1 (6 bases). V lost 4 bases to trimming and J lost 6 bases, with 15 bases between them. Germline loops: CDR1 MGHRA, CDR2 YSYEKL. This CDR3 contains 14 residues. CDR3 sequence (DNA): TGCGCCAGCAGCCCCTTAGCGGGGGCTGATGGCTACACCTTC. Its translation: CASSPLAGADGYTF.

The rearrangement links TRBV11-2 to TRBJ1-6; 8 nucleotides agree with TRBD1. The trim removed 6 bases at V and 9 bases at J, leaving 13 bases unmatched. The length of the CDR3 is 16 residues. The germline V gene has CDR1 SGHAT and CDR2 FQNNGV. The CDR3 region is CASSLQGAMSGSPLHF. CDR3 DNA sequence: TGTGCCAGCAGTCTTCAGGGGGCTATGTCGGGTTCACCCCTCCACTTT.

This clonotype was recorded a few times. The rearrangement uses TRBV6-2 or TRBV6-3 and TRBJ2-3; D unresolved. The V gene lost 0 bases and the J gene lost 5 bases, with 9 bases spanning the gap. This CDR3 is built from 14 residues. Germline CDR1 and CDR2: MNHEY and SVGEGT. This CDR3 reads CASSYSPYGDTQYF. The CDR3 DNA reads TGTGCCAGCAGTTACTCCCCTTACGGAGATACGCAGTATTTT.

This clonotype has at least ten counts. The gene calls are TRBV7-6 and TRBJ2-7, with unresolved D. V was shortened by 5 bases and J by 3 bases, with 5 bases between the two germline ends. The CDR3 has 11 residues. CDR1 and CDR2 (germline): SGHVS, FNYEAQ. Written as DNA, the CDR3 is TGTGCCAGCAGCAATCACTACGAGCAGTACTTC. Protein sequence: CASSNHYEQYF.

This rearrangement joins TRBV20-1 to TRBJ2-7; D tentatively fits TRBD1 or TRBD2 (6 bases each). The V end was cut by 3 bases, the J end by 5 bases, with 23 bases between. Looked up from germline, CDR1 is DFQATT and CDR2 is SNEGSKA (reference sequence). The CDR3 loop spans 16 amino acids. The CDR3 nucleotides read TGCAGTGCTAGCTTCCAGTCGGGGGCAGCCACCGACGAGCAGTACTTC. It yields the protein CSASFQSGAATDEQYF.

The chain couples TRBV27 to TRBJ2-5; D is uncertain. Germline loops: CDR1 MNHEY, CDR2 SMNVEV (reference sequence). V dropped 6 bases and J dropped 4 bases, with 12 bases sitting between them. The CDR3 runs to 13 residues. CDR3 sequence (DNA): TGTGCCAGCAGCCGCCGCGATCCAGAGACCCAGTACTTC. This gives the protein CASSRRDPETQYF.

The chain joins TRBV30 to TRBJ2-3; TRBD1 agrees at 7 bases. The germline V gene encodes CDR1 GTSNPN and CDR2 SVGIG (reference sequence). Trimming took 5 bases from V and 4 from J; bases not matched to a gene: 12. This CDR3 has 15 amino acids. CDR3 residues: CAWGRQGLSADTQYF. In DNA form, the CDR3 reads TGTGCCTGGGGGCGACAGGGTTTGTCCGCAGATACGCAGTATTTT.

The genes are TRBV30 and TRBJ2-6, with D unclear. Germline V gene lookup returns CDR1 GTSNPN and CDR2 SVGIG (reference sequence). The V end was cut by 4 bases, the J end by 4 bases, with 8 bases between. The CDR3 is 13 residues long. The CDR3 DNA sequence: TGTGCCTGGAATCCGAGGGGGGCCAACGTCCTGACTTTC. Residues: CAWNPRGANVLTF. Combining the CDR3 with reference TRBV30 and TRBJ2-6 gives the whole variable domain SQTIHQWPATLVQPVGSPLSLECTVEGTSNPNLYWYRQAAGRGLQLLFYSVGIGQISSEVPQNLSASRPQDRQFILSSKKLLLSDSGFYLCAWNPRGANVLTFGAGSRLTVL.

J is TRBJ1-4 and V is TRBV5-1; weak D call: TRBD1 (5 bases). In germline, CDR1 is SGHRS, CDR2 YFSETQ. The CDR3 is made up of 15 amino acids. Trimming took 0 bases from V and 4 from J, leaving 10 bases between them. The CDR3 protein is CASSLEGYLNEKLFF. CDR3 coding DNA: TGCGCCAGCAGCTTGGAGGGGTACCTTAATGAAAAACTGTTTTTT.